The present entry profiles one T cell receptor beta chain with its context. The repertoire was sequenced with immunoSEQ multiplex PCR; TCRdb's copy has only in-frame clones and lacks some. The sample records 90,000 to 120,000 clones, about 89% being singletons. The sample is drawn from a study of T cell responses to AZD1222 COVID-19 vaccine. Trimming cost V 0 bases and J 0 bases, with 9 bases left between them. Germline CDR1 is MNHEY and CDR2 is SVGAGI. CDR3 length equals 16 residues. The specimen was peripheral blood, collected 28 days after the second AZD1222 dose. The sequence derives from an adult who received the AZD1222 COVID-19 vaccine. This sequence joins TRBV6-5 and TRBJ1-3, with no clear D. As DNA, the CDR3 is TGTGCCAGCAGTTACTCGGTCAGTAGCTCTGGAAACACCATATATTTT. This encodes CASSYSVSSSGNTIYF.